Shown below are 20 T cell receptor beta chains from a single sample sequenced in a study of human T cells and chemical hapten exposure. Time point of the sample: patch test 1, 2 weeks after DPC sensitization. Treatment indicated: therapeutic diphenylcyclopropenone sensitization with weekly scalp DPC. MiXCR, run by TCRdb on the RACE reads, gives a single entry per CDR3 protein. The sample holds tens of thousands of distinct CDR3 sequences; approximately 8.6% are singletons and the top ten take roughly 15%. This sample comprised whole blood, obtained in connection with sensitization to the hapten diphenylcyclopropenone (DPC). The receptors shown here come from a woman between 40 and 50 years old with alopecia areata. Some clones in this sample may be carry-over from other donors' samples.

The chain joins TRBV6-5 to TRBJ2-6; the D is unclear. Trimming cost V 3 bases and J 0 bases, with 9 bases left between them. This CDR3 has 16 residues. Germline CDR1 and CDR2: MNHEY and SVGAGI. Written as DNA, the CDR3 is TGTGCCAGCAGTTATTCGGAAGCCTCTGGGGCCAACGTCCTGACTTTC. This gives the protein CASSYSEASGANVLTF.

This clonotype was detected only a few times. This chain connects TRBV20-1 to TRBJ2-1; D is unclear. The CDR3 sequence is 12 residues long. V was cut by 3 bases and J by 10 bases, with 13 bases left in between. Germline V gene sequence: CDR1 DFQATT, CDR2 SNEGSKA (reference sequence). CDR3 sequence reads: CSARPRVGEQFF. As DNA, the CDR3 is TGCAGTGCTAGGCCTAGGGTTGGAGAGCAGTTCTTC.

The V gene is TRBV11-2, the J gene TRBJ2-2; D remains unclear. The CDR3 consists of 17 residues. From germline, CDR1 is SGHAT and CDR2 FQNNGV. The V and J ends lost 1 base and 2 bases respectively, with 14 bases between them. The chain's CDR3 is CASSLARLQANTGELFF. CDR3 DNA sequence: TGTGCCAGCAGCTTAGCGCGTCTACAAGCCAACACCGGGGAGCTGTTTTTT.

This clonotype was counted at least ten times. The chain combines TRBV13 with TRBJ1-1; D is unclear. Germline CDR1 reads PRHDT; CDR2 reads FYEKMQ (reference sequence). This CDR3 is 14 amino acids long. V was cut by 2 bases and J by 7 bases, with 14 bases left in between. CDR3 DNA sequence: TGTGCCAGCAGCTTAAGGTCCGGTGCCGATGAAGCTTTCTTT. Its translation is CASSLRSGADEAFF. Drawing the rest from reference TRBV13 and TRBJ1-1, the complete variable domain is AAGVIQSPRHLIKEKRETATLKCYPIPRHDTVYWYQQGPGQDPQFLISFYEKMQSDKGSIPDRFSAQQFSDYHSELNMSSLELGDSALYFCASSLRSGADEAFFGQGTRLTVV.

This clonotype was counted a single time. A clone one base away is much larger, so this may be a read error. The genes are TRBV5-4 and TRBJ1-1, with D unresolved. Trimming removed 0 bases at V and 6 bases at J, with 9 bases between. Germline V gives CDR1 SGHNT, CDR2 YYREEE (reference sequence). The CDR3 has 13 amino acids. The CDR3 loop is CASSLVAGAEAFF. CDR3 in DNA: TGTGCCAGCAGCTTGGTTGCGGGCGCTGAAGCTTTCTTT.

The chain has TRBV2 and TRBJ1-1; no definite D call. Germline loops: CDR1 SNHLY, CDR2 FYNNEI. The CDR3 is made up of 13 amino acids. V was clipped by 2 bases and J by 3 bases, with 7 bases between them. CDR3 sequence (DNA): TGTGCCAGCAGTGAAAGGGCATACACTGAAGCTTTCTTT. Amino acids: CASSERAYTEAFF.

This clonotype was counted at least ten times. CDR3 in amino acids: CSARDHATQGSYGYTF. The CDR3 DNA is TGCAGTGCTAGAGACCACGCCACACAGGGGTCTTATGGCTACACCTTC. The gene calls are TRBV20-1 and TRBJ1-2, with 7 bases lining up with TRBD1. Germline V gene data show CDR1 as DFQATT and CDR2 as SNEGSKA (reference sequence). The junction had 12 bases not matched to a gene; V was cut back by 0 bases and J by 5 bases. The CDR3 has 16 amino acids.

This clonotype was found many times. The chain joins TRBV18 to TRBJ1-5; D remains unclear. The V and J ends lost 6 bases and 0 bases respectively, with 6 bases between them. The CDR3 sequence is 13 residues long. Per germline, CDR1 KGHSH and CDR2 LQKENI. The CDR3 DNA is TGTGCCAGCTCGGGAAATAGCAATCAGCCCCAGCATTTT. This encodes CASSGNSNQPQHF.

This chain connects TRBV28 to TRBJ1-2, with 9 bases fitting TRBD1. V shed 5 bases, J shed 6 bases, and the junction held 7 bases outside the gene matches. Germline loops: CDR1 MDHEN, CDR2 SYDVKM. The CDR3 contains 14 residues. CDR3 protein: CASSPQTGGNGYTF. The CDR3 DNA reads TGTGCCAGCAGTCCCCAGACAGGGGGAAATGGCTACACCTTC.

The CDR3 region is CSVAIWTSGPYNEQFF. The CDR3 region has the DNA TGCAGCGTTGCCATTTGGACTAGCGGACCCTACAATGAGCAGTTCTTC. The chain combines TRBV29-1 with TRBJ2-1, with TRBD2 matching 10 bases. Germline trimming cut 4 bases from V and 2 bases from J; bases unmatched to any gene: 8. Germline lookup yields CDR1 SQVTM and CDR2 ANQGSEA. This CDR3 region has 16 residues.

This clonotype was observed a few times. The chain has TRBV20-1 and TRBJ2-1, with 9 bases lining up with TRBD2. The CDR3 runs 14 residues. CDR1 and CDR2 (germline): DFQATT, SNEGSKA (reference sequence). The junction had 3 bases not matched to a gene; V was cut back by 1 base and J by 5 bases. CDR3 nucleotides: TGCAGTGCTAGAGCAGGGACTAGCCACAATGAGCAGTTCTTC. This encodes CSARAGTSHNEQFF.

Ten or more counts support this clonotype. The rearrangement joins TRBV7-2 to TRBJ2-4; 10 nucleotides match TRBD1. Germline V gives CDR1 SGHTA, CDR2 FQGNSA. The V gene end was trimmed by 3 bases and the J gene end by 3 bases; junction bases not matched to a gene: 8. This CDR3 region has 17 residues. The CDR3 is CASSFDGQGVFKNIQYF. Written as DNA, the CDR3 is TGTGCCAGCAGCTTCGACGGACAGGGGGTTTTCAAAAACATTCAGTACTTC.

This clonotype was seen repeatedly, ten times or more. CDR3 in DNA: TGTGCCAGCAGTTACTCTACGGCCAGCCTAAATTCACCCCTCCACTTT. It specifies CASSYSTASLNSPLHF. The J gene is TRBJ1-6, the V gene TRBV6-2 or TRBV6-3; D gene ambiguous. The CDR3 runs 16 residues. From germline, CDR1 is MNHEY and CDR2 SVGEGT. The ends were cut back, 0 bases at V and 7 bases at J, with 13 bases in the middle.

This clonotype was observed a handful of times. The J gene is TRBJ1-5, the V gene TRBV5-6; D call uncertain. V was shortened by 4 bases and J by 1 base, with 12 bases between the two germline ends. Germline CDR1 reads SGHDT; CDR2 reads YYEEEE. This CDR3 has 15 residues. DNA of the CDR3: TGTGCCAGCAGCCAAAGGCGCCAAAGCAATCAGCCCCAGCATTTT. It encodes CASSQRRQSNQPQHF. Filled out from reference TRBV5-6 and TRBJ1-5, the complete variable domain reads DAGVTQSPTHLIKTRGQQVTLRCSPKSGHDTVSWYQQALGQGPQFIFQYYEEEERQRGNFPDRFSGHQFPNYSSELNVNALLLGDSALYLCASSQRRQSNQPQHFGDGTRLSIL.

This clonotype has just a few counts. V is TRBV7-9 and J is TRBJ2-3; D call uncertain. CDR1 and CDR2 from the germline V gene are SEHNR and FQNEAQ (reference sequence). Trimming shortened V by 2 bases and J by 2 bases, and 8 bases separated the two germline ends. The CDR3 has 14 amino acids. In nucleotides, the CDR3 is TGTGCCAGCAGCTTATCCCAGGCCACAGATACGCAGTATTTT. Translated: CASSLSQATDTQYF.

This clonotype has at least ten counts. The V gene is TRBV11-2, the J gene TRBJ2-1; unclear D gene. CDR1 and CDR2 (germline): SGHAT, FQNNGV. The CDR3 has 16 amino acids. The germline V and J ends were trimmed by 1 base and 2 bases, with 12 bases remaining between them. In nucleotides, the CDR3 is TGTGCCAGCAGCTTAGGCGCACAGCTAGCCTACAATGAGCAGTTCTTC. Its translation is CASSLGAQLAYNEQFF.

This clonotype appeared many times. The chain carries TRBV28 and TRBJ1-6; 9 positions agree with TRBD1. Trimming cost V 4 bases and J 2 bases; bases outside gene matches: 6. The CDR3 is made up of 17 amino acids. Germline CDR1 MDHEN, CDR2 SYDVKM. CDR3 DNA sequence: TGTGCCAGCAGTTCCCTCGGACAGGGGACCTATAATTCACCCCTCCACTTT. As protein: CASSSLGQGTYNSPLHF.

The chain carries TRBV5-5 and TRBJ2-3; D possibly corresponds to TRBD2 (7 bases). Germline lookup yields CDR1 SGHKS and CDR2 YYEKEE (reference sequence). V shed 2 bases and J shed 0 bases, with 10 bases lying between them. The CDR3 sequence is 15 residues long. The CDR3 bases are TGTGCCAGCAGCTTCGCGGGGGCAAGCACAGATACGCAGTATTTT. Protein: CASSFAGASTDTQYF.

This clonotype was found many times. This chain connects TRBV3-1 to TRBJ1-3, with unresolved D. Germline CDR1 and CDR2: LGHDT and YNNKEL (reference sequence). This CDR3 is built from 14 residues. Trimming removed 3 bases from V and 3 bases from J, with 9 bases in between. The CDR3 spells CASSQPGGGNTIYF. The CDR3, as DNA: TGTGCCAGCAGCCAGCCAGGTGGTGGAAACACCATATATTTT.

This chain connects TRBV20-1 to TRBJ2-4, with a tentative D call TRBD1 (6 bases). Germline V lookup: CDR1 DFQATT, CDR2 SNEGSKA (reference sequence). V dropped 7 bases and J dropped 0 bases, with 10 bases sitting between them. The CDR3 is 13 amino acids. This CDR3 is CSVQGLAKNIQYF. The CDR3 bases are TGCAGTGTTCAGGGGCTAGCCAAAAACATTCAGTACTTC.